These T cell receptor beta chains were read from a single sample in a study of cytomegalovirus exposure and HLA in healthy donors. This table comes from immunoSEQ multiplex PCR, and its TCRdb copy is limited to in-frame clones, with some not included. The sample consists of more than 85,000 clones, around 77% of them appearing once. The sequencing sample was made of PBMCs. These receptors came from a boy aged 5-17 years in good health and CMV-seronegative. The CDR3 runs from the conserved cysteine through the conserved F or W. The D gene is left open where the match is weak. The size entry is marked missing in some rows and otherwise reads once, few, many or a size class.

TRBV4-1,TRBJ1-1,.,.,TGCGCCAGCAGCCAAGACCCAGCGACAGGTGAAGCTTTCTTT,CASSQDPATGEAFF
TRBV6-6,TRBJ2-1,few,TRBD2,TGTGCCAGCAGTTACCTAATCCGGGGGGTGGATGAGCAGTTCTTC,CASSYLIRGVDEQFF
TRBV19,TRBJ2-1,once,TRBD2,TGTGCCAGTAGTATGCGGGGTAGCGGGAGTGGGTCCTACAATGAGCAGTTCTTC,CASSMRGSGSGSYNEQFF
TRBV5-1,TRBJ2-3,.,TRBD2,TGCGCCAGCAGCGGTAGCGGGGAACAGTATTTT,CASSGSGEQYF
TRBV30,TRBJ1-3,.,TRBD1,TGTGCCTGGAGTCAACCGACAGGGTCTGGAAACACCATATATTTT,CAWSQPTGSGNTIYF
TRBV7-3,TRBJ1-1,.,.,TGTGCCAGCACCCAAGGACAAAACACTGAAGCTTTCTTT,CASTQGQNTEAFF
TRBV7-9,TRBJ2-3,.,.,TGTGCCAGCAGCTTGGGGAGGTGGGGCACAGATACGCAGTATTTT,CASSLGRWGTDTQYF
TRBV28,TRBJ1-4,.,.,TGTGCCAGCATCGGGGGTGCGGGTGAAAAACTGTTTTTT,CASIGGAGEKLFF
TRBV6-9,TRBJ2-3,.,TRBD2,TGTGCCAGCAATTCCGGACAGCGGGAGGTGACAGATACGCAGTATTTT,CASNSGQREVTDTQYF
TRBV29-1,TRBJ2-7,.,.,TGCAGCGGTTCGGAGGGTAGGGACGAGCAGTACTTC,CSGSEGRDEQYF
TRBV9,TRBJ1-6,.,TRBD1,TGTGCCAGCAGCGTCGACAGGGGGTGGAATTCACCCCTCCACTTT,CASSVDRGWNSPLHF
TRBV7-9,TRBJ2-2,.,.,TGTGCCAGCAGCCGATTCTACTCCGACACCGGGGAGCTGTTTTTT,CASSRFYSDTGELFF
TRBV19,TRBJ1-5,.,.,TGTGCCAGTAGGACAGCATATCAGCCCCAGCATTTT,CASRTAYQPQHF
TRBV5-4,TRBJ2-5,.,.,TGTGCCAGCAGCTTGGTATCGGTTGGGGGGGCAAGGGAGACCCAGTACTTC,CASSLVSVGGARETQYF
TRBV4-3,TRBJ1-2,.,.,TGCGCCAGCAGCCAAGAAAGGGGTGGGCATATCTATGGCTACACCTTC,CASSQERGGHIYGYTF
TRBV10-3,TRBJ2-1,.,TRBD2,TGTGCCATCAGGCGGACTAGCGGGGACGGCGATGAGCAGTTCTTC,CAIRRTSGDGDEQFF
TRBV11-2,TRBJ2-7,.,.,TGTGCCAGCAGCTTAGGACCCCAGGCCCCCCCCTACGAGCAGTACTTC,CASSLGPQAPPYEQYF
TRBV6-5,TRBJ2-7,.,.,TGTGCCAGCAGAGGGGACTCCTCCTACGAGCAGTACTTC,CASRGDSSYEQYF